Presented here are 17 T cell receptor beta chains from one specimen sequenced in a study of CD8+ T cells in alopecia areata. Sequencing relied on a cDNA template that was reverse transcribed from extracted RNA. Using immunoSEQ multiplex PCR, the repertoire was profiled, and TCRdb retains in-frame clones only, with some absent. The sample gives more than 95,000 clones, 35% to 40% of which show up once; 3% to 3.5% is in the top ten. The source material was CD4+ T cells sorted from blood. These receptors all stem from a human donor with alopecia areata.

This clone occurred once. The chain uses TRBV30 and TRBJ1-5; D remains unclear. Germline V gene data show CDR1 as GTSNPN and CDR2 as SVGIG (reference sequence). The CDR3 has 13 residues. Trimming stripped 1 base from V and 3 bases from J, with 7 bases between. CDR3 protein: CAWSASYNQPQHF. Here the CDR3 DNA reads TGTGCCTGGAGTGCCAGCTACAATCAGCCCCAGCATTTT. Variable domain in full (rest from reference TRBV30 and TRBJ1-5): SQTIHQWPATLVQPVGSPLSLECTVEGTSNPNLYWYRQAAGRGLQLLFYSVGIGQISSEVPQNLSASRPQDRQFILSSKKLLLSDSGFYLCAWSASYNQPQHFGDGTRLSIL.

The sample holds a few counts of this clone. The rearrangement links TRBV5-1 to TRBJ2-7; D unclear. Germline CDR1 SGHRS, CDR2 YFSETQ. V dropped 5 bases and J dropped 5 bases, with 8 bases sitting between them. This CDR3 contains 11 residues. The CDR3, as DNA: TGCGCCAGCAGAAGTGATCACGAGCAGTACTTC. This codes for CASRSDHEQYF.

The CDR3: CACTPGLGGGQFF. The CDR3 region has the DNA TGTGCCTGCACGCCGGGACTAGGAGGAGGGCAGTTCTTC. This rearrangement joins TRBV30 to TRBJ2-1, with 8 bases fitting TRBD2. Germline trimming cut 6 bases from V and 12 bases from J; bases unmatched to any gene: 13. CDR3 length: 13 residues. In germline, CDR1 is GTSNPN, CDR2 SVGIG (reference sequence).

V gene TRBV28 combines with J gene TRBJ1-2; D is unresolved. Germline lookup yields CDR1 MDHEN and CDR2 SYDVKM. V lost 4 bases and J lost 8, with 11 bases in between. The length of the CDR3 is 12 residues. Written as DNA, the CDR3 is TGTGCCAGCAGTTCGGACCCCAGAGGCTACACCTTC. It encodes CASSSDPRGYTF.

The chain joins TRBV2 to TRBJ2-5; TRBD2 agrees at 7 bases. V shed 6 bases and J 5 bases; nucleotides not matched to a gene: 3. This CDR3 is built from 12 residues. Germline V gene data show CDR1 as SNHLY and CDR2 as FYNNEI. CDR3 loop: CASRGLVETQYF. CDR3 coding DNA: TGTGCCAGCAGAGGACTAGTGGAGACCCAGTACTTC.

There are a few counts of this clone. The CDR3: CASRETSGGPETQYF. The CDR3 DNA sequence: TGTGCCAGCAGAGAGACTAGCGGGGGGCCGGAGACCCAGTACTTC. This chain links TRBV2 with TRBJ2-5; TRBD2 matches at 13 bases. The V gene end was trimmed by 6 bases and the J gene end by 5 bases; junction bases not matched to a gene: 6. Germline CDR1 is SNHLY and CDR2 is FYNNEI. The CDR3 has 15 residues.

This clone was picked up a small number of times. The rearrangement joins TRBV5-1 to TRBJ1-3; the D gene is possibly TRBD1 (6 bases). The germline CDR1 and CDR2 sequences are SGHRS and YFSETQ. The CDR3 extends over 14 amino acids. V was pared by 0 bases and J by 8 bases, with 12 bases between. Here the CDR3 reads CASSLGQAVDTIYF. Written as DNA, the CDR3 is TGCGCCAGCAGCTTGGGACAGGCCGTGGACACCATATATTTT. The variable domain in full, completed from reference TRBV5-1 and TRBJ1-3, reads KAGVTQTPRYLIKTRGQQVTLSCSPISGHRSVSWYQQTPGQGLQFLFEYFSETQRNKGNFPGRFSGRQFSNSRSEMNVSTLELGDSALYLCASSLGQAVDTIYFGEGSWLTVV.

The chain uses TRBV30 and TRBJ2-1; D call uncertain. CDR3 size: 13 residues. Trimming removed 2 bases from V and 7 bases from J, with 12 bases in between. Per germline, CDR1 GTSNPN and CDR2 SVGIG (reference sequence). The CDR3 DNA reads TGTGCCTGGAGTACCCTCGTTGGGAATGAGCAGTTCTTC. As protein: CAWSTLVGNEQFF.

V is TRBV12-5 and J is TRBJ2-3; 8 bases line up with TRBD2. Germline V CDR1 and CDR2: LGHNT, FRNRAP. Losses at the gene ends were 0 bases for V and 6 bases for J; bases not matched to a gene: 8. The CDR3 extends over 16 amino acids. Here the CDR3 DNA reads TGTGCTAGTGGTTTGGTACAGACGGGGGGGCGGGATACGCAGTATTTT. Its translation: CASGLVQTGGRDTQYF.

The rearrangement joins TRBV4-2 to TRBJ2-5, with D possibly matching TRBD2 (7 bases). Trimming removed 1 base at V and 5 bases at J, with 14 bases between. There are 15 residues in the CDR3. The germline V gene has CDR1 LGHNA and CDR2 YNFKEQ. CDR3 sequence reads: CASSQGRGASETQYF. The CDR3 nucleotides are TGTGCCAGCAGCCAAGGCCGGGGGGCCTCGGAGACCCAGTACTTC.

This clone turned up a few times. The J gene is TRBJ1-2, the V gene TRBV18; possibly TRBD1 for D (5 bases). The V gene's germline CDR1 is KGHSH and CDR2 LQKENI. The CDR3 runs 14 residues. V was shortened by 3 bases and J by 8 bases, with 16 bases between the two germline ends. The CDR3, as DNA: TGTGCCAGCTCACCGGAGGGGCTAGTCTGGGGCTACACCTTC. It translates to CASSPEGLVWGYTF.

Only a few counts were recorded for this clone. The chain has TRBV4-3 and TRBJ2-7; D remains ambiguous. V was trimmed by 4 bases and J by 3 bases, leaving 13 bases between them. The CDR3 length is 14 residues. Germline V gene lookup returns CDR1 LGHNA and CDR2 YSLEER. The CDR3 protein is CASSRELNIYEQYF. The CDR3 region has the DNA TGCGCCAGCAGCCGCGAACTAAACATCTACGAGCAGTACTTC.

The rearrangement joins TRBV5-6 to TRBJ2-7; D is unclear. Germline lookup yields CDR1 SGHDT and CDR2 YYEEEE. The CDR3 runs to 12 residues. The V and J ends lost 1 base and 5 bases respectively, with 7 bases between them. In nucleotides, the CDR3 is TGTGCCAGCAGCTTGAACAGCGACGAGCAGTACTTC. Protein product: CASSLNSDEQYF.

CDR3 nucleotides: TGCAGCGCAGGGCCCACAGACGCCAAAAACATTCAGTACTTC. Its protein product is CSAGPTDAKNIQYF. The chain employs TRBV29-1 and TRBJ2-4; possibly TRBD1 for D (5 bases). This CDR3 has 14 amino acids. Trimming took off 7 bases at V and 1 base at J, with 14 bases between the two ends. The germline V gene has CDR1 SQVTM and CDR2 ANQGSEA.

This chain links TRBV2 with TRBJ1-1; the D gene is possibly TRBD1 (6 bases). CDR3 length equals 15 residues. The V end was cut by 0 bases, the J end by 7 bases, with 15 bases between. Per the germline V gene, CDR1 is SNHLY and CDR2 is FYNNEI. The CDR3 spells CASSEALQGKDEAFF. The DNA of the CDR3 is TGTGCCAGCAGTGAAGCGCTTCAGGGGAAGGATGAAGCTTTCTTT.

The chain uses TRBV20-1 and TRBJ1-1; D is undetermined. The germline CDR1 and CDR2 sequences are DFQATT and SNEGSKA (reference sequence). Trimming took off 6 bases at V and 7 bases at J, with 12 bases between the two ends. The CDR3 contains 11 residues. DNA of the CDR3: TGCAGTGCCTGGCCCGCGGTTGAAGCTTTCTTT. Its protein is CSAWPAVEAFF.

This chain's CDR3 is CASTPGRGYGYTF. In DNA form, the CDR3 reads TGTGCCAGCACCCCGGGTAGGGGATATGGCTACACCTTC. The V gene is TRBV6-5, the J gene TRBJ1-2; TRBD1 might be the D (5 bases). Germline V gene lookup returns CDR1 MNHEY and CDR2 SVGAGI. V was shortened by 7 bases and J by 5 bases, with 14 bases between the two germline ends. This CDR3 is 13 amino acids long.